A single sample gave rise to the 20 T cell receptor beta chains below, sequenced in a study of a mutant IDH1 vaccine in newly diagnosed glioma. Libraries were prepared by immunoSEQ multiplex PCR; TCRdb keeps only in-frame clonotypes and omits some of them. This table holds more than 50,000 clones, about 65% found once. The antigens for these receptors are not known. Time point meaning: week 47, end of study. Vaccinated patients received 300 ug of mutant IDH1 20-mer peptide per dose, with topical imiquimod. The sequencing used peripheral blood mononuclear cells (PBMCs), collected from a glioma patient whose treatment included an IDH1 peptide vaccine. The receptors come from a man in his forties with glioma. Some clones in this sample may be carry-over from other donors' samples.

The J gene is TRBJ2-5, the V gene TRBV9; D may be TRBD2 (6 bases). Germline lookup yields CDR1 SGDLS and CDR2 YYNGEE. Trimming took 3 bases from V and 6 from J, leaving 9 bases between them. The CDR3 loop spans 12 amino acids. This chain's CDR3 is CASSGGVKTQYF. The CDR3 DNA reads TGTGCCAGCAGCGGCGGGGTAAAGACCCAGTACTTC.

The rearrangement joins TRBV6-5 to TRBJ1-2; TRBD1 might be the D (5 bases). The CDR3 spans 13 residues. V lost 0 bases and J lost 8, with 10 bases in between. From germline, CDR1 is MNHEY and CDR2 SVGAGI. The CDR3 DNA reads TGTGCCAGCAGTTACTCCAGCAGGGAAGGCTACACCTTC. Amino acid sequence: CASSYSSREGYTF.

The chain carries TRBV12-5 and TRBJ1-5; no firm D call. With 1 base removed from V and 7 bases from J, the gap between germline ends came to 8 bases. Germline CDR1 reads LGHNT; CDR2 reads FRNRAP. The CDR3 loop spans 13 amino acids. The CDR3 loop is CASGLDIHQPQHF. CDR3 DNA: TGTGCTAGTGGTTTGGACATCCACCAGCCCCAGCATTTT.

The V and J genes are TRBV6-5 and TRBJ1-2, with unresolved D. Germline values: CDR1 MNHEY, CDR2 SVGAGI. The V and J ends lost 0 bases and 4 bases respectively, with 6 bases between them. The CDR3 has 13 residues. CDR3 region: CASSYSNLYGYTF. Written as DNA, the CDR3 is TGTGCCAGCAGTTACTCGAACCTCTATGGCTACACCTTC.

This chain connects TRBV7-9 to TRBJ2-3; maybe TRBD1 (5 bases). Trimming stripped 3 bases from V and 2 bases from J, with 18 bases between. The CDR3 is 17 amino acids. Germline assignment: CDR1 SEHNR and CDR2 FQNEAQ (reference sequence). The CDR3 protein is CASSLGWAGPFTDTQYF. The CDR3 bases are TGTGCCAGCAGCTTGGGGTGGGCAGGGCCTTTCACAGATACGCAGTATTTT.

The V gene is TRBV29-1, the J gene TRBJ1-2; no clear D. In germline, CDR1 is SQVTM, CDR2 ANQGSEA. CDR3 size: 11 residues. V was pared by 4 bases and J by 6 bases, with 9 bases between. Here the CDR3 DNA reads TGCAGCGTTGTTTCCGGGAATGGCTACACCTTC. Its protein product is CSVVSGNGYTF.

In DNA form, the CDR3 reads TGCGCCAGCAGCCAAGATCCCTTTTCACCCCTCCACTTT. Protein product: CASSQDPFSPLHF. V usage is TRBV4-1 and J usage is TRBJ1-6, with D uncertain. The germline V and J ends were trimmed by 0 bases and 9 bases, with 6 bases remaining between them. CDR1 is MGHRA and CDR2 is YSYEKL in the germline V gene. The CDR3 runs 13 residues.

This clone has a handful of counts. This sequence joins TRBV18 and TRBJ2-5; D is possibly TRBD1 (5 bases). CDR1 and CDR2 (germline): KGHSH, LQKENI. The CDR3 is made up of 17 amino acids. Trimming cost V 4 bases and J 0 bases, with 18 bases left between them. The CDR3 reads CASSLMGPKVYQETQYF. The CDR3 nucleotides are TGTGCCAGCTCACTTATGGGGCCCAAAGTGTACCAAGAGACCCAGTACTTC. Based on the CDR3 plus reference TRBV18 and TRBJ2-5, the full variable domain is NAGVMQNPRHLVRRRGQEARLRCSPMKGHSHVYWYRQLPEEGLKFMVYLQKENIIDESGMPKERFSAEFPKEGPSILRIQQVVRGDSAAYFCASSLMGPKVYQETQYFGPGTRLLVL.

Worth noting for this clone: Additional DNA sequences in this sample encode the identical CDR3. J is TRBJ2-5 and V is TRBV18, with D hard to call. The germline CDR1 and CDR2 sequences are KGHSH and LQKENI. V gave up 1 base and J gave up 3 bases, with 0 bases separating them. CDR3 length: 11 residues. Here the CDR3 DNA reads TGTGCCAGCTCACCACAAGAGACCCAGTACTTC. It specifies CASSPQETQYF.

In this sample, this clone turned up once. The chain links TRBV5-1 to TRBJ2-7; the D gene could be TRBD1 or TRBD2 (5 bases each). Germline V gene sequence: CDR1 SGHRS, CDR2 YFSETQ. CDR3 size: 15 residues. The V and J ends lost 0 bases and 0 bases respectively, with 10 bases between them. The CDR3 nucleotides are TGCGCCAGCAGCTTGGCTCTGGGGACCTCCTACGAGCAGTACTTC. This encodes CASSLALGTSYEQYF.

This clone was picked up a small number of times. The chain couples TRBV5-6 to TRBJ1-6, with D maybe TRBD1 (5 bases). The V end lost 4 bases, the J end lost 7 bases, and 12 bases lay between the germline ends. The CDR3 runs to 14 residues. Germline values: CDR1 SGHDT, CDR2 YYEEEE. CDR3 residues: CASSLRDVNSPLHF. DNA of the CDR3: TGTGCCAGCAGCCTCAGGGATGTCAATTCACCCCTCCACTTT.

This clone has just a few counts. This chain uses TRBV5-6 with TRBJ2-5, with TRBD1 identical over 8 bases. CDR1 is SGHDT, CDR2 YYEEEE, per germline. The J segment lost 4 bases and the V segment lost 4 bases, leaving 6 bases of the junction unmatched. The CDR3 loop spans 14 amino acids. The CDR3 reads CASSTGQGGETQYF. The CDR3 region has the DNA TGTGCCAGCAGCACCGGACAGGGAGGAGAGACCCAGTACTTC.

V and J are TRBV6-1 and TRBJ1-2, with D possibly being TRBD1 (5 bases). Germline-derived CDR1 and CDR2 are MNHNS and SASEGT. This CDR3 region has 14 residues. Trimming took off 3 bases at V and 4 bases at J, with 12 bases between the two ends. Here the CDR3 reads CASSETTVPYGYTF. The CDR3 DNA reads as TGTGCCAGCAGTGAGACGACAGTCCCCTATGGCTACACCTTC.

The V gene is TRBV7-9, the J gene TRBJ1-2; 7 nucleotides line up with TRBD1. CDR1 and CDR2 (germline): SEHNR, FQNEAQ (reference sequence). This CDR3 spans 15 amino acids. Trimming at V came to 2 bases and at J to 7 bases, leaving 10 bases not matched to a gene. CDR3 bases: TGTGCCAGCAGCTTATCGGGACAGACCTATTTTGGCTACACCTTC. It translates to CASSLSGQTYFGYTF.

The J gene is TRBJ2-2, the V gene TRBV18; D might be TRBD2 (5 bases). Germline CDR1 and CDR2: KGHSH and LQKENI. Trimming pared 4 bases from V and 0 bases from J, leaving 12 bases between. The CDR3 is 16 residues long. The CDR3 is CASSLSSGANTGELFF. In DNA, the CDR3 is TGTGCCAGCTCACTATCCAGCGGAGCGAACACCGGGGAGCTGTTTTTT. Combining the CDR3 with reference TRBV18 and TRBJ2-2 gives the whole variable domain NAGVMQNPRHLVRRRGQEARLRCSPMKGHSHVYWYRQLPEEGLKFMVYLQKENIIDESGMPKERFSAEFPKEGPSILRIQQVVRGDSAAYFCASSLSSGANTGELFFGEGSRLTVL.

This rearrangement joins TRBV5-4 to TRBJ1-1; no clear D. The CDR3 spans 12 residues. Trimming cost V 2 bases and J 4 bases, with 6 bases left between them. Germline CDR1 is SGHNT and CDR2 is YYREEE (reference sequence). The CDR3, as DNA: TGTGCCAGCAGCTTCGAGGGCACTGAAGCTTTCTTT. Encoded protein: CASSFEGTEAFF.

This clone appeared a few times. The chain uses TRBV7-9 and TRBJ2-5; D is unclear. The CDR3 contains 10 residues. In germline, CDR1 is SEHNR, CDR2 FQNEAQ (reference sequence). V was trimmed by 11 bases and J by 5 bases, leaving 9 bases between them. The DNA for the CDR3 is TGTGCCTCGAATGGGGAGACCCAGTACTTC. Translated: CASNGETQYF.

The rearrangement joins TRBV10-3 to TRBJ1-4; D is ambiguous. V was pared by 4 bases and J by 4 bases, with 7 bases between. The CDR3 is 13 amino acids. The germline V gene has CDR1 ENHRY and CDR2 SYGVKD. The CDR3: CAISGQLNEKLFF. Written as DNA, the CDR3 is TGTGCCATCAGTGGGCAGCTTAATGAAAAACTGTTTTTT.

This clone was picked up a small number of times. This rearrangement joins TRBV5-4 to TRBJ1-2; D may be TRBD1 (5 bases). Germline CDR1 SGHNT, CDR2 YYREEE (reference sequence). The CDR3 sequence is 14 residues long. Trimming cost V 0 bases and J 4 bases, with 10 bases left between them. CDR3 in amino acids: CASSLARAAYGYTF. CDR3 sequence (DNA): TGTGCCAGCAGCTTGGCCAGGGCGGCCTATGGCTACACCTTC. The full variable domain, with the rest looked up from reference TRBV5-4 and TRBJ1-2, is ETGVTQSPTHLIKTRGQQVTLRCSSQSGHNTVSWYQQALGQGPQFIFQYYREEENGRGNFPPRFSGLQFPNYSSELNVNALELDDSALYLCASSLARAAYGYTFGSGTRLTVV.

The V and J genes are TRBV9 and TRBJ2-3, with 9 bases identical to TRBD2. The junction had 16 bases not matched to a gene; V was cut back by 4 bases and J by 7 bases. This CDR3 is built from 17 residues. Per the germline V gene, CDR1 is SGDLS and CDR2 is YYNGEE. CDR3 DNA: TGTGCCAGCAGCCCGCGGGGGGCGGGGGGGGGCGGATATACGCAGTATTTT. Translated, it gives CASSPRGAGGGGYTQYF.